Shown below are 25 T cell receptor beta chains from a single sample sequenced in a study of PD-1 blockade in classical Hodgkin lymphoma. Method: immunoSEQ multiplex PCR; TCRdb's copy keeps in-frame clones and lacks some. The sample has 25,000 to 35,000 clones, approximately 68% seen once; the top ten hold roughly 4%. Sample time point: cycle 4 day 1 (C4D1), after more than five weeks of nivolumab. Every one of the patients relapsed after autologous stem cell transplantation (brentuximab vedotin exposure was variable). Sequences were derived from peripheral blood mononuclear cells (PBMCs), sampled before the fourth cycle of nivolumab. Receptors originate from a human donor with classical Hodgkin lymphoma.

The chain combines TRBV7-9 with TRBJ2-1; D gene ambiguous. This CDR3 region has 11 residues. Per the germline V gene, CDR1 is SEHNR and CDR2 is FQNEAQ (reference sequence). V was pared by 2 bases and J by 7 bases, with 3 bases between. The CDR3 reads CASSLLNEQFF. DNA of the CDR3: TGTGCCAGCAGCTTATTAAATGAGCAGTTCTTC.

The chain employs TRBV9 and TRBJ2-3; D gene unclear. V lost 0 bases to trimming and J lost 2 bases, with 10 bases between them. The length of the CDR3 is 15 residues. Germline loops: CDR1 SGDLS, CDR2 YYNGEE. The chain's CDR3 is CASSVGSQNTDTQYF. The CDR3 DNA reads as TGTGCCAGCAGCGTAGGTTCGCAGAACACAGATACGCAGTATTTT.

V is TRBV10-3 and J is TRBJ1-2, with no clear D. In germline, CDR1 is ENHRY, CDR2 SYGVKD. This CDR3 is built from 13 residues. Trimming stripped 11 bases from V and 0 bases from J, with 13 bases between. DNA of the CDR3: TGTGCCGTCCGCGGGAATTCTAACTATGGCTACACCTTC. Its protein is CAVRGNSNYGYTF.

V and J are TRBV5-5 and TRBJ2-2, with D perhaps TRBD2 (6 bases). Germline CDR1 is SGHKS and CDR2 is YYEKEE (reference sequence). The V end was cut by 2 bases, the J end by 4 bases, with 9 bases between. The CDR3 totals 14 residues. This CDR3 is CASSLLAGTGELFF. The CDR3 nucleotides read TGTGCCAGCAGCTTACTAGCAGGCACCGGGGAGCTGTTTTTT.

The chain links TRBV18 to TRBJ1-2; TRBD1 matches at 9 bases. The V and J ends lost 3 bases and 4 bases, in that order; junction bases with no gene match: 6. CDR1 KGHSH and CDR2 LQKENI come from the germline V gene. The CDR3 is 15 amino acids. CDR3 nucleotide sequence: TGTGCCAGCTCACCGGACCGGGACAGGGTCTATGGCTACACCTTC. The encoded protein is CASSPDRDRVYGYTF.

This sequence joins TRBV4-2 and TRBJ2-1, with a tentative D call TRBD2 (5 bases). This CDR3 region has 15 residues. The ends were cut back, 3 bases at V and 6 bases at J, with 15 bases in the middle. Germline V CDR1 and CDR2: LGHNA, YNFKEQ. In nucleotides, the CDR3 is TGTGCCAGCAGCCACTTAGAGGGCCGAGGCAATGAGCAGTTCTTC. Protein: CASSHLEGRGNEQFF.

The chain recombines TRBV7-6 with TRBJ2-7, with 8 bases aligning to TRBD1. The CDR3 totals 15 residues. Germline V lookup: CDR1 SGHVS, CDR2 FNYEAQ. The V and J ends lost 5 bases and 4 bases, in that order; junction bases with no gene match: 10. The CDR3 loop is CASSRTGNGGYEQYF. The DNA of the CDR3 is TGTGCCAGCAGCCGGACAGGGAATGGGGGATACGAGCAGTACTTC.

V gene TRBV30 combines with J gene TRBJ1-2; TRBD1 matches at 8 bases. V dropped 4 bases and J dropped 5; count of bases not matched to a gene: 9. Germline lookup yields CDR1 GTSNPN and CDR2 SVGIG (reference sequence). This CDR3 spans 14 amino acids. The CDR3 spells CAWKRLDREYGYTF. The CDR3 nucleotides are TGTGCCTGGAAGAGACTGGACAGGGAATATGGCTACACCTTC.

J is TRBJ1-1 and V is TRBV20-1; D remains ambiguous. V lost 6 bases to trimming and J lost 1 base, with 6 bases between them. Looked up from germline, CDR1 is DFQATT and CDR2 is SNEGSKA (reference sequence). The CDR3 loop spans 11 amino acids. DNA of the CDR3: TGCAGTGCCGGAGGGAACACTGAAGCTTTCTTT. Protein sequence: CSAGGNTEAFF.

The V call is TRBV4-3, the J call TRBJ2-7, with 7 bases identical to TRBD2. With 1 base clipped from V and 2 bases from J, the junction kept 2 bases outside the gene matches. CDR3 length equals 14 residues. Germline loops: CDR1 LGHNA, CDR2 YSLEER. The CDR3 nucleotides are TGCGCCAGCAGCCAAGCCGGGGGGACCTACGAGCAGTACTTC. Its protein is CASSQAGGTYEQYF.

Concerning this clone itself: Relative to the germline gene, one junction end is altered; a read error may explain this. The sample holds other DNA sequences that translate to the same CDR3. The J gene is TRBJ2-3, the V gene TRBV29-1, with D unclear. CDR1 and CDR2 (germline): SQVTM, ANQGSEA. The CDR3 sequence is 12 residues long. CDR3 loop: CSVTDSRRPQYF. CDR3 DNA: TGCAGCGTCACCGACTCGCGACGGCCGCAGTACTTT.

This chain connects TRBV19 to TRBJ1-6, with D unresolved. This CDR3 has 17 residues. The V gene's germline CDR1 is LNHDA and CDR2 SQIVND (reference sequence). Trimming left V 6 bases short and J 0 bases short, with 15 bases between. The CDR3 spells CASSLRGVSSYNSPLHF. The CDR3 coding sequence is TGTGCCAGTAGCCTACGGGGTGTGAGCTCCTATAATTCACCCCTCCACTTT.

The rearrangement joins TRBV29-1 to TRBJ2-5; 7 bases match TRBD2. This CDR3 spans 12 amino acids. J was trimmed by 5 bases and V by 4 bases; bases with no gene match: 4. The V gene's germline CDR1 is SQVTM and CDR2 ANQGSEA. The CDR3 loop is CSVGFGGETQYF. DNA of the CDR3: TGCAGCGTTGGGTTCGGGGGGGAGACCCAGTACTTC.

The chain employs TRBV7-9 and TRBJ2-7; 11 bases map to TRBD2. CDR1 is SEHNR, CDR2 FQNEAQ, per germline (reference sequence). The CDR3 covers 15 residues. V was pared by 1 base and J by 6 bases, with 5 bases of the junction left unmatched. CDR3 loop: CASSLETSGNPEQYF. The CDR3 DNA is TGTGCCAGCAGCTTAGAGACTAGCGGGAACCCCGAGCAGTACTTC.

This chain connects TRBV19 to TRBJ1-1; D uncertain. The length of the CDR3 is 13 residues. Trimming removed 1 base from V and 3 bases from J, with 6 bases in between. Germline CDR1 is LNHDA and CDR2 is SQIVND (reference sequence). The CDR3 bases are TGTGCCAGTAGTATAGCCCCAGACACTGAAGCTTTCTTT. Protein sequence: CASSIAPDTEAFF.

The rearrangement joins TRBV30 to TRBJ1-2; D gene ambiguous. The CDR3 is made up of 12 amino acids. V was shortened by 5 bases and J by 1 base, with 8 bases between the two germline ends. Germline assignment: CDR1 GTSNPN and CDR2 SVGIG (reference sequence). The CDR3 loop reads CAWALYNYGYTF. The CDR3, as DNA: TGTGCCTGGGCGCTATATAACTATGGCTACACCTTC. The full variable domain, completed using reference TRBV30 and TRBJ1-2, is SQTIHQWPATLVQPVGSPLSLECTVEGTSNPNLYWYRQAAGRGLQLLFYSVGIGQISSEVPQNLSASRPQDRQFILSSKKLLLSDSGFYLCAWALYNYGYTFGSGTRLTVV.

The gene calls are TRBV5-5 and TRBJ2-5, with D unclear. CDR1 is SGHKS and CDR2 is YYEKEE in the germline V gene (reference sequence). The length of the CDR3 is 11 residues. V was cut by 1 base and J by 3 bases, with 1 base left in between. The CDR3 sequence: CASSLKETQYF. The DNA for the CDR3 is TGTGCCAGCAGCTTGAAAGAGACCCAGTACTTC.

There are a few counts of this clone. The rearrangement links TRBV19 to TRBJ1-2, with 9 bases matching TRBD1. With 0 bases clipped from V and 7 bases from J, the junction kept 6 bases outside the gene matches. There are 15 residues in the CDR3. CDR1 and CDR2 from the germline V gene are LNHDA and SQIVND (reference sequence). The DNA of the CDR3 is TGTGCCAGTAGTATAGATCTATCGGACAGGGGTGGCTACACCTTC. This translates into CASSIDLSDRGGYTF.

This sequence joins TRBV9 and TRBJ1-3, with TRBD1 as a possible D gene (6 bases). Trimming cost V 0 bases and J 3 bases, with 10 bases left between them. Germline V gene lookup returns CDR1 SGDLS and CDR2 YYNGEE. The CDR3 is 15 amino acids. CDR3 loop: CASSVGGLGGNTIYF. The CDR3 nucleotides are TGTGCCAGCAGCGTAGGGGGGCTGGGTGGAAACACCATATATTTT.

The J gene is TRBJ2-7, the V gene TRBV4-1; D ambiguous. Germline values: CDR1 MGHRA, CDR2 YSYEKL. The CDR3 has 13 amino acids. Between the trimmed V and J ends, which lost 1 base and 3 bases, there was a span of 7 bases. The CDR3 nucleotides are TGCGCCAGCAGCCAAGGGATGGGCTACGAGCAGTACTTC. It specifies CASSQGMGYEQYF.

Here the CDR3 DNA reads TGCGCCAGCAGCCAGATAGCGGGGCAAAGCTCCTACGAGCAGTACTTC. Its translation: CASSQIAGQSSYEQYF. The V gene is TRBV4-1, the J gene TRBJ2-7; TRBD2 matches at 8 bases. Germline CDR1 and CDR2: MGHRA and YSYEKL. The V segment lost 3 bases and the J segment 0 bases; nucleotides outside the gene matches: 7. This CDR3 is 16 amino acids long.

This clone was seen more than once but under ten times. The chain combines TRBV19 with TRBJ1-1; D perhaps matches TRBD1 (5 bases). V was cut by 7 bases and J by 5 bases, with 20 bases left in between. Germline CDR1 reads LNHDA; CDR2 reads SQIVND (reference sequence). The CDR3 covers 15 residues. The CDR3 loop reads CASKDGAGTGTEAFF. In DNA, the CDR3 is TGTGCCAGTAAAGATGGGGCAGGGACTGGTACTGAAGCTTTCTTT.

This rearrangement joins TRBV6-6 to TRBJ1-2, with D possibly TRBD1 on 6 matching bases. Per germline, CDR1 MNHNY and CDR2 SVGAGI (reference sequence). The CDR3 has 15 amino acids. Trimming shortened V by 8 bases and J by 8 bases, and 24 bases separated the two germline ends. The CDR3 sequence: CASQSTGSNPWGYTF. The CDR3 nucleotides are TGTGCCAGCCAGTCCACAGGGTCGAACCCCTGGGGCTACACCTTC.

This clone appeared a few times. The V gene is TRBV9, the J gene TRBJ1-1; unclear D gene. The V end was cut by 0 bases, the J end by 0 bases, with 6 bases between. Germline values: CDR1 SGDLS, CDR2 YYNGEE. The CDR3 loop spans 14 amino acids. CDR3 DNA: TGTGCCAGCAGCGTAGGGTGGATGAACACTGAAGCTTTCTTT. It is translated as CASSVGWMNTEAFF.

This clone was seen only a few times. V gene TRBV4-3 combines with J gene TRBJ2-4; TRBD2 aligns across 8 bases. The CDR3 is 15 amino acids. V shed 8 bases, J shed 0 bases, and the junction held 6 bases outside the gene matches. Germline assignment: CDR1 LGHNA and CDR2 YSLEER. The CDR3 nucleotides read TGCGCCAGCGGGACTAGTATACTAGCCAAAAACATTCAGTACTTC. Translation gives CASGTSILAKNIQYF.